These T cell receptor beta chains were read from a single sample in a study of read filtering for tumor transcriptome and immune sequencing. Each CDR3 protein gets one entry after TCRdb re-called the reads with MiXCR. The table lists 75,000 to 95,000 distinct CDR3 sequences, 20% to 25% of them singletons. Material for sequencing was a population of CD138-negative cells sorted from bone marrow. The receptors were gathered from a donor aged 40 or over with multiple myeloma. CDR3s include the opening cysteine and the closing phenylalanine or tryptophan. The D gene is left open where the match is weak. Part of the rows lack a size; the others show once, few, many or a class for expanded clones.

clone_size	v_call	j_call	d_call	cdr3_length	cdr3_nt	cdr3_aa
many	TRBV15	TRBJ1-1	.	13	TGTGCCACCAGCACGATGTGGAACACTGAAGCTTTCTTT	CATSTMWNTEAFF
.	TRBV2	TRBJ2-1	TRBD2	15	TGTGCCAGCACCGTACTAGCGGGGAGAGGGAATGAGCAGTTCTTC	CASTVLAGRGNEQFF
.	TRBV29-1	TRBJ2-7	.	13	TGCAGCGTTGGGCAAAGGGACGCCTACGAGCAGTACTTC	CSVGQRDAYEQYF
many	TRBV4-2	TRBJ2-2	.	12	TGTGCCAGCAGCCAGAACACCGGGGAGCTGTTTTTT	CASSQNTGELFF
many	TRBV6-1	TRBJ1-2	.	14	TGTGCCAGCAGTGGACAGGCTGCTAACTATGGCTACACCTTC	CASSGQAANYGYTF
many	TRBV3-1	TRBJ1-1	.	17	TGTGCCAGCAGCCACGGGAAATACAGGGAAATGAACACTGAAGCTTTCTTT	CASSHGKYREMNTEAFF
many	TRBV4-1	TRBJ2-5	TRBD1	16	TGCGCCAGCAGCCAAGAACAGGGGACATCCAAAGAGACCCAGTACTTC	CASSQEQGTSKETQYF
many	TRBV27	TRBJ2-1	.	15	TGTGCCAGCAGTCCGTTTGAGTACTCCTACAATGAGCAGTTCTTC	CASSPFEYSYNEQFF
.	TRBV28	TRBJ1-5	.	18	TGTGCCAGCAGAATGGGGGTGGGGAGGGTATATAGCAATCAGCCCCAGCATTTT	CASRMGVGRVYSNQPQHF
many	TRBV7-9	TRBJ2-3	.	15	TGTGCCAGCAGCCCCCGGCGGGGCCACGGAGATACGCAGTATTTT	CASSPRRGHGDTQYF
many	TRBV12-3/TRBV12-4	TRBJ1-4	.	14	TGTGCCAGCACCAGAAAAGTTCCCAATGAAAAACTGTTTTTT	CASTRKVPNEKLFF
.	TRBV7-6	TRBJ2-1	.	13	TGTGCCAGCAGATGGGAGTCGTACTATGAGCAGTTCTTC	CASRWESYYEQFF
.	TRBV7-3	TRBJ2-5	TRBD2	15	TGTGCCAGCAGCCCACTGGGGCGGGGGGAAGAGACCCAGTACTTC	CASSPLGRGEETQYF
many	TRBV6-5	TRBJ1-1	.	12	TGTGCCAGCGCCAACGGGTACACTGAAGCTTTCTTT	CASANGYTEAFF
many	TRBV20-1	TRBJ2-3	TRBD2	17	TGCAGTGCTAGAGAAACTCTGTCTAGCGGGTGGACAGATACGCAGTATTTT	CSARETLSSGWTDTQYF
many	TRBV12-3/TRBV12-4	TRBJ1-5	.	13	TGTGCCAGCAGCGGACAGCCTAATCAGCCCCAGCATTTT	CASSGQPNQPQHF
few	TRBV28	TRBJ1-2	.	11	TGTGCCAGCAGTCCAGGGAGAGGCTACACCTTC	CASSPGRGYTF
.	TRBV6-2/TRBV6-3	TRBJ1-1	.	13	TGTGCCAGCAGGGGGCAAGGAGGCACTGAAGCTTTCTTT	CASRGQGGTEAFF
many	TRBV28	TRBJ1-4	.	15	TGTGCCAGCCGTAACCAGGGATGGGCTAGTGAAAAACTGTTTTTT	CASRNQGWASEKLFF
few	TRBV5-1	TRBJ1-1	.	16	TGCGCCAGCAGCTTGCTTGACTCTCTGGGAGAAACTGAAGCTTTCTTT	CASSLLDSLGETEAFF
many	TRBV28	TRBJ2-2	TRBD2	17	TGTGCCAGCAGCCCATCGCCTCTAGCGGGGGCGGTCGGGGAGCTGTTTTTT	CASSPSPLAGAVGELFF
many	TRBV28	TRBJ2-7	TRBD2	13	TGTGCCAGCAGAGAGACTAGCGGGGGCGAGCAGTACTTC	CASRETSGGEQYF
many	TRBV7-9	TRBJ1-5	TRBD1	15	TGTGCCAGCAGCCGAGAGGGGGCAAGCAATCAGCCCCAGCATTTT	CASSREGASNQPQHF
many	TRBV7-9	TRBJ1-1	.	14	TGTGCCAGCAGCTTAGTTGGGGGCGTCGCTGAAGCTTTCTTT	CASSLVGGVAEAFF
many	TRBV29-1	TRBJ1-5	.	13	TGCAGCGTGAAAGGACAGACGGGGCAGCCCCAGCATTTT	CSVKGQTGQPQHF
many	TRBV9	TRBJ2-7	TRBD1	15	TGTGCCAGCAGCGTAGCCGGGACAGGGAGCTACGAGCAGTACTTC	CASSVAGTGSYEQYF
many	TRBV6-1	TRBJ2-6	.	13	TGTGCCAGCAGGTCGTCAGGGGCCAACGTCCTGACTTTC	CASRSSGANVLTF
.	TRBV14	TRBJ2-3	.	11	TGTGTCAGCAGCCAGGTGAATACGCAGTATTTT	CVSSQVNTQYF
.	TRBV4-1	TRBJ2-5	TRBD2	14	TGTGCCAGCAGCCAAAGGGGACTAGTAGGGACCCAGTACTTC	CASSQRGLVGTQYF
many	TRBV2	TRBJ1-4	TRBD1	12	TGTGCCAGCAGTGAAGCCGGGGACAGAGGCGTTTTT	CASSEAGDRGVF
.	TRBV30	TRBJ1-4	.	13	TGTGCCTGGAGTTTTGGAGGAGGGGAAAAACTGTTTTTT	CAWSFGGGEKLFF
many	TRBV6-6	TRBJ2-1	TRBD2	13	TGTGCCAGCGCGGGGGGCATGTTCTATGAGCAGTTCTTC	CASAGGMFYEQFF
many	TRBV29-1	TRBJ2-5	.	13	TGCAGCGTTGAAGTTTTCCCCCCGGAGACCCAGTACTTC	CSVEVFPPETQYF
.	TRBV12-5	TRBJ2-5	TRBD1	13	TGTGCTAGCCGTCGACAGGGGGAAGAGACCCAGTACTTC	CASRRQGEETQYF
many	TRBV5-6	TRBJ2-2	.	14	TGTGCCAGCAGCTTGGTATGGCGCCACGGGGAGCTGTTTTTT	CASSLVWRHGELFF
many	TRBV11-2	TRBJ2-5	.	14	TGTGCCAGCAGCTTAGATCGCGGTTCGGAGACCCAGTACTTC	CASSLDRGSETQYF
many	TRBV21-1	TRBJ2-1	.	14	TGTGCCAGCAGCAAAGAGGTACCGAACAATGAGCAGTTCTTC	CASSKEVPNNEQFF
many	TRBV3-1	TRBJ2-1	.	12	TGTGCCAGCAGCCACCGGTTCAATGAGCAGTTCTTC	CASSHRFNEQFF
many	TRBV18	TRBJ2-2	.	15	TGTGCCAGCTCACCACCGCACAGAACAACCGGGGAGCTGTTTTTT	CASSPPHRTTGELFF
.	TRBV20-1	TRBJ1-2	TRBD1	11	TGCAGTGCAAGGACAGGGGATGGCTACACCTTC	CSARTGDGYTF
many	TRBV5-1	TRBJ2-1	TRBD1	13	TGCGCCAGCAGCTTTACAGGGGGAAATGAGCAGTTCTTC	CASSFTGGNEQFF